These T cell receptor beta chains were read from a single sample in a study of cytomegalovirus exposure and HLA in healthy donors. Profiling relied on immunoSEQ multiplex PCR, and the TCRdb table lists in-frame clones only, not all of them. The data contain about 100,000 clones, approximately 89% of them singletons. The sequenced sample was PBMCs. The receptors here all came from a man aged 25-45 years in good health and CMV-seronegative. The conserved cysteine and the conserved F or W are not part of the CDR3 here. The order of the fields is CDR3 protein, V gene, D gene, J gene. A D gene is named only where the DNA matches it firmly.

cdr3_aa: ASSLVGRSSGANVLT
v_call: TRBV5-1
d_call: NA
j_call: TRBJ2-6

cdr3_aa: ASRNRENQPQH
v_call: TRBV6-5
d_call: NA
j_call: TRBJ1-5

cdr3_aa: ASSLSEGASSYEQY
v_call: TRBV7-3
d_call: TRBD1
j_call: TRBJ2-7

cdr3_aa: AISSSPGGTGNIQY
v_call: TRBV10-3
d_call: NA
j_call: TRBJ2-4

cdr3_aa: ASGGPGTEYNEQF
v_call: TRBV25-1
d_call: TRBD1
j_call: TRBJ2-1

cdr3_aa: ASTRDWTSFPNEQF
v_call: TRBV7-9
d_call: TRBD2
j_call: TRBJ2-1

cdr3_aa: ASSQGPAAWTGDNEQF
v_call: TRBV4-3
d_call: TRBD1
j_call: TRBJ2-1

cdr3_aa: ASSADRGVSGNTIY
v_call: TRBV6-1
d_call: TRBD1
j_call: TRBJ1-3

cdr3_aa: ASSLGQGMTYEQY
v_call: TRBV28
d_call: NA
j_call: TRBJ2-7

cdr3_aa: ASSIYGSDEQY
v_call: TRBV19
d_call: NA
j_call: TRBJ2-7

cdr3_aa: ASSLKRGPGNTIY
v_call: TRBV5-1
d_call: TRBD1
j_call: TRBJ1-3

cdr3_aa: ASSIGRGNQPQH
v_call: TRBV19
d_call: NA
j_call: TRBJ1-5

cdr3_aa: ASRAQGAGELF
v_call: TRBV7-8
d_call: NA
j_call: TRBJ2-2

cdr3_aa: ASSKGAGGSSPLH
v_call: TRBV11-1
d_call: TRBD1
j_call: TRBJ1-6

cdr3_aa: ARSPASGSVNSGNTIY
v_call: TRBV5-3
d_call: NA
j_call: TRBJ1-3

cdr3_aa: ASSLGPGAEAF
v_call: TRBV7-8
d_call: NA
j_call: TRBJ1-1

cdr3_aa: ASIETGIFSHEQY
v_call: TRBV7-2
d_call: NA
j_call: TRBJ2-7

cdr3_aa: ATSRAWTGALYEQY
v_call: TRBV15
d_call: TRBD1
j_call: TRBJ2-7

cdr3_aa: ASSDRQGSY
v_call: TRBV6-1
d_call: NA
j_call: TRBJ2-7

cdr3_aa: ASSSLPGLARSSYNEQF
v_call: TRBV28
d_call: TRBD2
j_call: TRBJ2-1

cdr3_aa: ASSERGGETDTQY
v_call: TRBV6-4
d_call: NA
j_call: TRBJ2-3

cdr3_aa: ASSPGQLGGYT
v_call: TRBV5-6
d_call: TRBD1
j_call: TRBJ1-2

cdr3_aa: ASGGATDTQY
v_call: TRBV28
d_call: NA
j_call: TRBJ2-3

cdr3_aa: ASSSPLGLAGGETQY
v_call: TRBV5-6
d_call: TRBD2
j_call: TRBJ2-5

cdr3_aa: ASSARQGRSEKLF
v_call: TRBV6-5
d_call: TRBD1
j_call: TRBJ1-4

cdr3_aa: ASSLSAGAREPQH
v_call: TRBV18
d_call: NA
j_call: TRBJ1-5

cdr3_aa: ASSHRQGWNTEAF
v_call: TRBV5-1
d_call: TRBD1
j_call: TRBJ1-1

cdr3_aa: ASSRDRDPNSPLH
v_call: TRBV6-5
d_call: TRBD1
j_call: TRBJ1-6

cdr3_aa: ASSLGQGNTIY
v_call: TRBV5-1
d_call: TRBD1
j_call: TRBJ1-3

cdr3_aa: ATSRGRGQGYNEQF
v_call: TRBV15
d_call: TRBD1
j_call: TRBJ2-1

cdr3_aa: ASSQGMGQQLLHRPPLH
v_call: TRBV4-1
d_call: NA
j_call: TRBJ1-6

cdr3_aa: ATSKDREAWQPQH
v_call: TRBV15
d_call: TRBD1
j_call: TRBJ1-5

cdr3_aa: ASSYSGRGNTEAF
v_call: TRBV6-5
d_call: NA
j_call: TRBJ1-1

cdr3_aa: ASSPRQGYTEAF
v_call: TRBV19
d_call: TRBD1
j_call: TRBJ1-1

cdr3_aa: ASSLVRLAGGFGGDEQY
v_call: TRBV7-2
d_call: TRBD2
j_call: TRBJ2-7

cdr3_aa: ASSVDPTDVSSYNSPLH
v_call: TRBV9
d_call: NA
j_call: TRBJ1-6

cdr3_aa: ASSYSGEQY
v_call: TRBV6-5
d_call: NA
j_call: TRBJ2-7

cdr3_aa: ASSVGSRGENEQF
v_call: TRBV9
d_call: NA
j_call: TRBJ2-1

cdr3_aa: ASSREALVLGPDTQY
v_call: TRBV4-1
d_call: NA
j_call: TRBJ2-3

cdr3_aa: ASSLSGYQPQH
v_call: TRBV5-5
d_call: NA
j_call: TRBJ1-5

cdr3_aa: SVEGASGRSYEQY
v_call: TRBV29-1
d_call: TRBD2
j_call: TRBJ2-7

cdr3_aa: ASSLPGNGYT
v_call: TRBV27
d_call: NA
j_call: TRBJ1-2

cdr3_aa: ASSEVPRQGQETQY
v_call: TRBV6-1
d_call: TRBD1
j_call: TRBJ2-5